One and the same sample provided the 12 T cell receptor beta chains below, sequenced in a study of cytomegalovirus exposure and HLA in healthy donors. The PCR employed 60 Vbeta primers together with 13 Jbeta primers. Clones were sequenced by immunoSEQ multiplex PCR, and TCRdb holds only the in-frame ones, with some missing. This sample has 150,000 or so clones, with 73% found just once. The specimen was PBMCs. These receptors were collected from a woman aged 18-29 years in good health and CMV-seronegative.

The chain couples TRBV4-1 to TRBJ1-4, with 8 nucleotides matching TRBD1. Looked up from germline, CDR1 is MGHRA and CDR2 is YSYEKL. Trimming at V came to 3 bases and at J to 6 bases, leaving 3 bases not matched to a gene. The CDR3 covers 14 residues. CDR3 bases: TGCGCCAGCAGCCAGCAGGACAGGGATGAAAAACTGTTTTTT. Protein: CASSQQDRDEKLFF.

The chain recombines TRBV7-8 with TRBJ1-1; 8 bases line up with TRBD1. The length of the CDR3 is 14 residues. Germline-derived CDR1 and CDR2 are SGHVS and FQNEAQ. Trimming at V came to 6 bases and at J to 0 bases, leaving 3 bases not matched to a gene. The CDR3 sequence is CASRDRALNTEAFF. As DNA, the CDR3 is TGTGCCAGCAGGGACAGGGCCCTGAACACTGAAGCTTTCTTT.

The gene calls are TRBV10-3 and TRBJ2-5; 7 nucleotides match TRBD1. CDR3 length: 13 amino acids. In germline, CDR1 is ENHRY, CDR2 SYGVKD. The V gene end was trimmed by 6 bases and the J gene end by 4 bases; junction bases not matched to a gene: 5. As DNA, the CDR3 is TGTGCCATCAGCACAGGGGACCGAGAGACCCAGTACTTC. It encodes CAISTGDRETQYF.

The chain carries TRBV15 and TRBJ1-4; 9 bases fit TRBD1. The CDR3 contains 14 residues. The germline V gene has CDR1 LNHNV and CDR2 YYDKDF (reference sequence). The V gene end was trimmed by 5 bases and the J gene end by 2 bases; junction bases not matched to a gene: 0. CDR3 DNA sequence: TGTGCCACCAGCGGGACAGGGACTAATGAAAAACTGTTTTTT. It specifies CATSGTGTNEKLFF.

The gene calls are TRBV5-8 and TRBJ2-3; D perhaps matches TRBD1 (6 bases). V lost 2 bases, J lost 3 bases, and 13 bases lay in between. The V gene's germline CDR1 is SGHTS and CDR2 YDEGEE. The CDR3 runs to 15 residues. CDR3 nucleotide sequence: TGTGCCAGCAGCTTTGGAAGGGGGAGAACAGATACGCAGTATTTT. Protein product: CASSFGRGRTDTQYF.

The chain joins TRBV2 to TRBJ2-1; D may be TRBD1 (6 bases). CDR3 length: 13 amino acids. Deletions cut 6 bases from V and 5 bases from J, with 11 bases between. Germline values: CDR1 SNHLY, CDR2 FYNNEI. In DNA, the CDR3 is TGTGCCAGCAGATCGGACAGTAACAATGAGCAGTTCTTC. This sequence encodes CASRSDSNNEQFF.

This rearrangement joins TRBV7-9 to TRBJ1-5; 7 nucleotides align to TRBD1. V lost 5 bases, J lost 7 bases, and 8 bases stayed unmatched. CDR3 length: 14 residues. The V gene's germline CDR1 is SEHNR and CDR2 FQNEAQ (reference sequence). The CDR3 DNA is TGTGCCAGCAGCCCTGACAGGGCGAGGCAGCCCCAGCATTTT. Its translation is CASSPDRARQPQHF.

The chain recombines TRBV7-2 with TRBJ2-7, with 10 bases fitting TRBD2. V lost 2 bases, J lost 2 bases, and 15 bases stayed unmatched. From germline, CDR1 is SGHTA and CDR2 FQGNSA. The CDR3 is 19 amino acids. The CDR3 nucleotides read TGTGCCAGCAGCTTAAGAGCGGGAGGGGATCCGATAGTCCCCTACGAGCAGTACGTC. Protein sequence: CASSLRAGGDPIVPYEQYV.

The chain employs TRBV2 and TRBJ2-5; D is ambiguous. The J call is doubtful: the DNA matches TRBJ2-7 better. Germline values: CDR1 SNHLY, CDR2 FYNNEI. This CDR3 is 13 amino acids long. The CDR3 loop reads CASSDLTPYEQYF. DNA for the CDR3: TGTGCCAGCAGTGACCTGACACCCTACGAGCAGTACTTC.

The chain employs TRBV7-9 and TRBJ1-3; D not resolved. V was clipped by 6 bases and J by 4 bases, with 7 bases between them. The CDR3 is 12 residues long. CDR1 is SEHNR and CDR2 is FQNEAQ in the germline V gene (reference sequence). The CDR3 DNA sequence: TGTGCCAGCAGTTCTACCGGAAACACCATATATTTT. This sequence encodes CASSSTGNTIYF.

The DNA of the CDR3 is TGCGCCAGCCGTACTGGAGGGATTAATGAAAAACTGTTTTTT. Translated: CASRTGGINEKLFF. This chain uses TRBV5-1 with TRBJ1-4; D ambiguous. Trimming pared 7 bases from V and 4 bases from J, leaving 14 bases between. The CDR3 sequence is 14 residues long. Germline lookup yields CDR1 SGHRS and CDR2 YFSETQ.

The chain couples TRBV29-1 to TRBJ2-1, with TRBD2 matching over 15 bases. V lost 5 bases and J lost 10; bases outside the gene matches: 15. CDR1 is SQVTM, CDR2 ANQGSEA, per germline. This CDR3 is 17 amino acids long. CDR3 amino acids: CSVFSRTSGGAQWEQFF. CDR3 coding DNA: TGCAGCGTTTTCTCGCGGACTAGCGGGGGGGCCCAATGGGAGCAGTTCTTC.